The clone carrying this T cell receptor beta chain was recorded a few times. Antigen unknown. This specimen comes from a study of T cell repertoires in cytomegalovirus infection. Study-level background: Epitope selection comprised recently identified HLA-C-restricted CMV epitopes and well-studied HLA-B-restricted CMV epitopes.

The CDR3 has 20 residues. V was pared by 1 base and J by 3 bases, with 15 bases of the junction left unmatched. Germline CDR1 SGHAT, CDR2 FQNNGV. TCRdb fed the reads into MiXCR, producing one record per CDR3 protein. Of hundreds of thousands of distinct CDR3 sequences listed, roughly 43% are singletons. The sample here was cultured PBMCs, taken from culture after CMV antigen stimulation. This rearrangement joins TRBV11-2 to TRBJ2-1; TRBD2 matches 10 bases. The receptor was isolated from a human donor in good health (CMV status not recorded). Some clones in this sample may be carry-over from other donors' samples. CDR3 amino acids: CASSLVSSSGRLSLYNEQFF. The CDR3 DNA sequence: TGTGCCAGCAGCTTAGTAAGTTCTAGCGGGAGACTATCCCTCTACAATGAGCAGTTCTTC. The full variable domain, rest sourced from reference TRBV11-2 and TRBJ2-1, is EAGVAQSPRYKIIEKRQSVAFWCNPISGHATLYWYQQILGQGPKLLIQFQNNGVVDDSQLPKDRFSAERLKGVDSTLKIQPAKLEDSAVYLCASSLVSSSGRLSLYNEQFFGPGTRLTVL.